The clone carrying this T cell receptor (beta chain) was seen more than once but under ten times. Its antigen is still unknown. The data originate from a study of cytomegalovirus exposure and HLA in healthy donors. Study conclusions and caveats: It was reported that the classifier diagnosed cytomegalovirus status with high specificity and sensitivity in both the original and validation cohorts. The study found most TCR sequences rare, yet found some public TCRs in many donors.

These donors counted as nominally healthy when sampled, but unrecorded immune exposures were likely. Both 60 Vbeta primers and 13 Jbeta primers went into the PCR. Profiled with immunoSEQ multiplex PCR; TCRdb holds only in-frame clones, not every one. The repertoire includes 150,000 to 200,000 clones, approximately 82% of them detected once, and roughly 7.8% sits in the top ten. The CDR3 runs to 17 residues. Trimming cost V 1 base and J 4 bases; bases outside gene matches: 8. Germline V gene sequence: CDR1 MNHNS, CDR2 SASEGT. V usage is TRBV6-1 and J usage is TRBJ1-5, with 9 bases fitting TRBD1. The TCR was taken from a woman aged 35 to 49 in good health and CMV-seropositive. The sequenced sample consisted of PBMCs. The CDR3: CASSEGEGQGWNQPQHF. The CDR3 DNA follows: TGTGCCAGCAGTGAAGGGGAGGGACAGGGATGGAATCAGCCCCAGCATTTT.